These T cell receptor beta chains were read from a single sample in a study of T cell clones after liver transplantation. Using immunoSEQ multiplex PCR, the repertoire was profiled, and TCRdb retains in-frame clones only, with some absent. The data hold under 150,000 clones, with about nine tenths observed a single time. Sample: CD4+ T cells from blood, taken 12 months after liver transplant. The receptors come from a human patient who received a liver transplant. Part of the T cells may come from the graft donor. CDR3s include the opening cysteine and the closing phenylalanine or tryptophan. Fields, in order: D gene, clone size, V gene, J gene, CDR3 DNA, CDR3 protein. The D gene is left open where the match is weak. Clone sizes are given selectively: once, few, many, or a class where the clone is expanded.

-	-	TRBV6-5	TRBJ2-5	TGTGCCAGCTTGGGGACCGGACAGCAAGAGACCCAGTACTTC	CASLGTGQQETQYF
-	-	TRBV6-5	TRBJ2-7	TGTGCCAGCTGCGTACCGGGATCCTACGAGCAGTACTTC	CASCVPGSYEQYF
TRBD2	-	TRBV5-5	TRBJ2-7	TGTGCCAGCACCCCTAGCGGGAGTAACGACGAGCAGTACTTC	CASTPSGSNDEQYF
TRBD1	-	TRBV6-5	TRBJ1-2	TGTGCCAGCAGTCAGAGGACAGGAGGCTACACCTTC	CASSQRTGGYTF
-	-	TRBV7-9	TRBJ2-7	TGTGCCAGCAGCAAAGGACTAAACTACGAGCAGTACTTC	CASSKGLNYEQYF
-	-	TRBV5-1	TRBJ2-3	TGCGCCAGCAAACAAAGGGGTAACACAGATACGCAGTATTTT	CASKQRGNTDTQYF
TRBD1	-	TRBV29-1	TRBJ2-7	TGCAGCGTCGGACAGGGGGCCTACGAGCAGTACTTC	CSVGQGAYEQYF
-	-	TRBV7-2	TRBJ1-1	TGTGCCAGCAGCTTATTGAGGGACACTGAAGCTTTCTTT	CASSLLRDTEAFF
-	-	TRBV28	TRBJ2-4	TGTGCCAGCAGGGGGGGAGCCAAAAACATTCAGTACTTC	CASRGGAKNIQYF
TRBD1	-	TRBV28	TRBJ2-5	TGTGCCAGCAGATGGCAGGGGGATCGGACCCAGTACTTC	CASRWQGDRTQYF
-	-	TRBV19	TRBJ1-4	TGTGCCAGTAGTTACAAAGGCACAACTAATGAAAAACTGTTTTTT	CASSYKGTTNEKLFF
TRBD2	-	TRBV18	TRBJ2-7	TGTGCCAGCTCACCACCGGGACTAGCGGGAGCGGTGGGGGGCTACGAGCAGTACTTC	CASSPPGLAGAVGGYEQYF
TRBD1	-	TRBV11-3	TRBJ2-5	TGTGCCAGCAGCTTGGCGACAGGGTGGAAAACCCAGTACTTC	CASSLATGWKTQYF
TRBD1	-	TRBV29-1	TRBJ2-2	TGCAGCGTTGATCAAAAGGGGGCTGGGGCCGGGGAGCTGTTTTTT	CSVDQKGAGAGELFF
TRBD1	-	TRBV18	TRBJ2-7	TGTGCCAGCTCGAGGACAGGATTCGATTTTAACGAGCAGTACTTC	CASSRTGFDFNEQYF
-	-	TRBV7-6	TRBJ1-2	TGTGCCATTCAACCCTTGAGAAGTAAAGCGGGGTTTATGGATGGCTACACCTTC	CAIQPLRSKAGFMDGYTF
-	once	TRBV15	TRBJ2-7	TGTGCCACCAGCAAGGCGGACAGTGGCTACGAGCAGTACTTC	CATSKADSGYEQYF
-	-	TRBV28	TRBJ2-7	TGTGCCAGCAGCCCCGCTGGCAGGGCTTACGAGCAGTACTTC	CASSPAGRAYEQYF
-	-	TRBV28	TRBJ2-1	TGTGCCAGCAGTTTACTTACCGGGACTCCTACCTACAATGAGCAGTTCTTC	CASSLLTGTPTYNEQFF
-	-	TRBV5-4	TRBJ1-1	TGTGCCAGCAGCTTGGTAGGGTCCACTGAAGCTTTCTTT	CASSLVGSTEAFF
-	-	TRBV29-1	TRBJ1-2	TGCAGCGTTGCTAGTCGGGGGGCCGAATATGGCTACACCTTC	CSVASRGAEYGYTF
TRBD1	-	TRBV5-4	TRBJ2-3	TGTGCCAGCAACGAAGGACAGGAAGATACGCAGTATTTT	CASNEGQEDTQYF
TRBD2	-	TRBV5-1	TRBJ2-2	TGCGCCAGCAGCTTTTACCTAGCGGGAGAAACCGGGGAGCTGTTTTTT	CASSFYLAGETGELFF
TRBD1	once	TRBV6-1	TRBJ1-1	TGTGCCAGCAAAAGAGGGGGCGGGAACACTGAAGCTTTCTTT	CASKRGGGNTEAFF
-	-	TRBV7-2	TRBJ1-2	TGTGCCAGCAGCTTAGCAAGGGAGAGAGGCTACACCTTC	CASSLARERGYTF
-	many	TRBV6-5	TRBJ1-5	TGTGCCAGCAGTTACTCGGTGGATCAGCCCCAGCATTTT	CASSYSVDQPQHF
-	-	TRBV7-8	TRBJ1-4	TGTGCCAGCAGGGCCGGGAGGGTTAATGAAAAACTGTTTTTT	CASRAGRVNEKLFF
-	-	TRBV27	TRBJ1-1	TGTGCCAGCAGTTTTGGCCGGCAGGGACTGAACACTGAAGCTTTCTTT	CASSFGRQGLNTEAFF
TRBD1	once	TRBV27	TRBJ1-2	TGTGCCAGCAGTTTAGGTTTCGGGACAGGGAACGGCTACACCTTC	CASSLGFGTGNGYTF
-	once	TRBV6-1	TRBJ1-1	TGTGCCAGCAGTGATCAGGGAATCACTGAAGCTTTCTTT	CASSDQGITEAFF
TRBD1	few	TRBV6-5	TRBJ1-1	TGTGCCAGCAGAAACAGGGGAGCGGCTGAAGCTTTCTTT	CASRNRGAAEAFF
TRBD1	-	TRBV6-5	TRBJ2-3	TGTGCCAGCCAAAACAGGGGGGGCACAGATACGCAGTATTTT	CASQNRGGTDTQYF
-	-	TRBV9	TRBJ2-5	TGTGCCAGCAGCGAAGGTACTGAGACCCAGTACTTC	CASSEGTETQYF
-	-	TRBV11-3	TRBJ1-1	TGTGCCAGCAGCCGGGGGCGAACTGAAGCTTTCTTT	CASSRGRTEAFF
-	-	TRBV6-5	TRBJ1-1	TGTGCCAGCAGTTTTGGCCGGGGGGAAACTGAAGCTTTCTTT	CASSFGRGETEAFF
-	few	TRBV2	TRBJ1-2	TGTGCCAGCAGTTTTGGCTACACCTTC	CASSFGYTF
-	-	TRBV14	TRBJ2-7	TGTGCCAGCAGCCAAGAGTCGTTTGGGGAGCAGTACTTC	CASSQESFGEQYF
-	-	TRBV6-1	TRBJ2-7	TGTGCCAGCAGTGAGTTTTGGACGGACGCATACGAGCAGTACTTC	CASSEFWTDAYEQYF
-	few	TRBV9	TRBJ1-2	TGTGCCAGCAGCGTAACAGGAGGTGGCTACACCTTC	CASSVTGGGYTF
-	-	TRBV30	TRBJ1-2	TGTGCTGAGTGGACCCCAGAGGACTATGGCTACACCTTC	CAEWTPEDYGYTF
-	-	TRBV18	TRBJ2-1	TGTGCCAGCTCACCAACATTGAGGTCCTACAATGAGCAGTTCTTC	CASSPTLRSYNEQFF
TRBD1	-	TRBV29-1	TRBJ2-7	TGCAGCGCCCAGGGGGCGCGGGAGCAGTACTTC	CSAQGAREQYF
-	-	TRBV19	TRBJ2-2	TGTGCCAGTAGTATTGCGAGCACCGGGGAGCTGTTTTTT	CASSIASTGELFF
-	-	TRBV15	TRBJ2-7	TGTGCCACCAGCAGAGGACGGGGAGCCTACGAGCAGTACTTC	CATSRGRGAYEQYF
TRBD1	many	TRBV28	TRBJ1-5	TGTGCCAGCAGCAAAATGCGGGACAGTACTAATCAGCCCCAGCATTTT	CASSKMRDSTNQPQHF
-	-	TRBV7-3	TRBJ2-4	TGTGCCAGCAGCTTAACCCCGGTGGGCGGGACCAAAAACATTCAGTACTTC	CASSLTPVGGTKNIQYF
-	-	TRBV5-4	TRBJ2-1	TGTGCCAGCAGCTTGGATAAGGCTAATTCCTACAATGAGCAGTTCTTC	CASSLDKANSYNEQFF
-	few	TRBV6-5	TRBJ1-4	TGTGCCAGCAGTAGGGGGGATCAAGAAAAACTGTTTTTT	CASSRGDQEKLFF
-	-	TRBV9	TRBJ2-2	TGTGCCAGCAGCGTACAGGCTAGCTCGAACACCGGGGAGCTGTTTTTT	CASSVQASSNTGELFF
-	-	TRBV30	TRBJ1-2	TGTGCCTGGAGCGACCCCGGAGGCTACACCTTC	CAWSDPGGYTF
-	-	TRBV11-2	TRBJ1-1	TGTGCCAGCAGCTTAGATGGCAGCAACACTGAAGCTTTCTTT	CASSLDGSNTEAFF
TRBD2	-	TRBV5-4	TRBJ2-7	TGTGCCAGCAGCTTGGCTCTAGCGGGACTGTCCTACGAGCAGTACTTC	CASSLALAGLSYEQYF
-	-	TRBV11-2	TRBJ2-5	TGTGCCAGCAGGGAAGGTCGCGGTGGTAAAGGAGAGACCCAGTACTTC	CASREGRGGKGETQYF
-	-	TRBV19	TRBJ2-7	TGTGCCAGTAGTCCCTCCAGCGCCAACTTCCGTCAGTACTTC	CASSPSSANFRQYF
TRBD1	-	TRBV4-3	TRBJ1-2	TGCGCCAGCAGCCGAGGGGACAGCAGCAACTATGGCTACACCTTC	CASSRGDSSNYGYTF
-	-	TRBV19	TRBJ2-2	TGTGCCAGTCGAGGCGAAGCCCTGAACACCGGGGAGCTGTTTTTT	CASRGEALNTGELFF
-	-	TRBV4-1	TRBJ1-2	TGCGCCAGCAGCCAACACGAGGCCGAGAGGTCGGGCTACACCTTC	CASSQHEAERSGYTF
TRBD1	-	TRBV15	TRBJ1-1	TGTGCCACCAGCAGAGCGGACAGGGGCCTACAGGAAGCTTTCTTT	CATSRADRGLQEAFF
TRBD2	-	TRBV9	TRBJ2-1	TGTGCCAGCAGCGTCGGACTAGCGGGAGTATTTGAGCAGTTCTTC	CASSVGLAGVFEQFF